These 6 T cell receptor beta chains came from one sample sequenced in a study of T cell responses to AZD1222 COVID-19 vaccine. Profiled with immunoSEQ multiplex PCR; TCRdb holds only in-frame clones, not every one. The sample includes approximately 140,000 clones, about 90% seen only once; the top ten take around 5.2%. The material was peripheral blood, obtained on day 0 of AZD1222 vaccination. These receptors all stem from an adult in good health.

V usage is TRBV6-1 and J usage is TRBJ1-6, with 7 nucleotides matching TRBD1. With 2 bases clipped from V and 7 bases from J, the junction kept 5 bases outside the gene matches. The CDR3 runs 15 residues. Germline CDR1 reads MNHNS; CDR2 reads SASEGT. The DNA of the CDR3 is TGTGCCAGCAGTGAAAGGGGGCTCGGGAATTCACCCCTCCACTTT. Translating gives CASSERGLGNSPLHF.

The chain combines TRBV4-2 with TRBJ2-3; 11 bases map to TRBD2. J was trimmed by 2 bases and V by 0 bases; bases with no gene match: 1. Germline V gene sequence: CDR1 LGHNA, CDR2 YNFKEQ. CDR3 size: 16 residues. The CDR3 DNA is TGTGCCAGCAGCCAAGATAGCGGGGGGGCCACAGATACGCAGTATTTT. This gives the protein CASSQDSGGATDTQYF.

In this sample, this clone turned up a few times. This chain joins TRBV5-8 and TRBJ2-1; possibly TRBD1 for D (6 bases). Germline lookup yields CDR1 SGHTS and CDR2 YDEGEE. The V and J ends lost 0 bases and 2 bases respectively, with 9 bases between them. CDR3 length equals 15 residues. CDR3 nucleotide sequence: TGTGCCAGCAGCTTGGAACAGGGCACCTACAATGAGCAGTTCTTC. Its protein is CASSLEQGTYNEQFF.

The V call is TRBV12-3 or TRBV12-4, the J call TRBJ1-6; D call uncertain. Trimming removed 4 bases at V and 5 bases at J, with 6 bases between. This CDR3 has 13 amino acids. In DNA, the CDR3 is TGTGCCAGCAGTTGGACGGATAATTCACCCCTCCACTTT. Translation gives CASSWTDNSPLHF.

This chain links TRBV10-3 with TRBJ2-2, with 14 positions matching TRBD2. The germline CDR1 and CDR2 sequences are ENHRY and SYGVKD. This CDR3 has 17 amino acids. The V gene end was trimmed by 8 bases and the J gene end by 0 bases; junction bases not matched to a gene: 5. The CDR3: CAIRGTSGGTNTGELFF. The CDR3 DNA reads TGTGCCATCCGGGGGACTAGCGGGGGCACGAACACCGGGGAGCTGTTTTTT.

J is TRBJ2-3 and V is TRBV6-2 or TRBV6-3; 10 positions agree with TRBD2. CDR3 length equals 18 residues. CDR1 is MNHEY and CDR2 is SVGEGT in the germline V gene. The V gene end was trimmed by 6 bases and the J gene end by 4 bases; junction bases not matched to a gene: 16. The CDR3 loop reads CASSNPRQRGGLADTQYF. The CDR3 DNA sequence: TGTGCCAGCAGCAACCCCCGGCAGCGGGGGGGCCTCGCAGATACGCAGTATTTT.